The clone carrying this T cell receptor (beta chain) was observed a single time. Its antigen remains unidentified. The entry originates in a study of long-term antiretroviral therapy in people with HIV. Study findings and constraints: Repertoires looked antigen-experienced, with only a slight naive shift after ART.

Run at survey level, the immunoSEQ assay was version v3.0. Generated by immunoSEQ multiplex PCR, the TCRdb table keeps only in-frame clones and is missing some. There are some 24,000 clones in the sample; approximately 77% occur only once, and about 5.6% lies in the top ten. Germline CDR1 reads LNHDA; CDR2 reads SQIVND (reference sequence). V lost 5 bases to trimming and J lost 0 bases, with 7 bases between them. CDR3 size: 13 residues. The receptor comes from a man aged 25-45 years with HIV. V gene TRBV19 combines with J gene TRBJ1-1; the D is unclear. Sequences were derived from unsorted PBMCs, sampled 4.4 years after starting antiretroviral therapy. CDR3 DNA sequence: TGTGCCAGTAGTTCTACAGTGAACACTGAAGCTTTCTTT. This encodes CASSSTVNTEAFF. Based on the CDR3 plus reference TRBV19 and TRBJ1-1, the full variable domain is DGGITQSPKYLFRKEGQNVTLSCEQNLNHDAMYWYRQDPGQGLRLIYYSQIVNDFQKGDIAEGYSVSREKKESFPLTVTSAQKNPTAFYLCASSSTVNTEAFFGQGTRLTVV.